A single sample is the source of the 27 T cell receptor beta chains below, sequenced in a study of neurological immune-mediated disorders. Time point defined: longitudinal time-point 1 (baseline). TCRdb independently ran MiXCR on the 5' RACE reads; one entry per CDR3 protein. Of tens of thousands of distinct CDR3 sequences listed, 9% to 10% are singletons. Input material: PBMCs. These receptors were collected from a woman aged 40 to 50 in good health.

This clonotype was observed at least ten times. This chain joins TRBV25-1 and TRBJ2-7; 7 bases are a match to TRBD1. After removal of 4 bases from V and 0 bases from J, the junction contained 9 bases not matched to a gene. The CDR3 is 16 amino acids. Germline CDR1 MGHDK, CDR2 SYGVNS. CDR3 sequence (DNA): TGTGCCAGCAGTGCACGGAAGACAGGGCTCTCCTACGAGCAGTACTTC. Residues: CASSARKTGLSYEQYF.

This chain connects TRBV24-1 to TRBJ2-3; weak D call: TRBD2 (6 bases). The V and J ends lost 4 bases and 0 bases respectively, with 13 bases between them. The germline CDR1 and CDR2 sequences are KGHDR and SFDVKD. The CDR3 length is 16 residues. CDR3 DNA sequence: TGTGCCACCAGTGACCAGGGTGGGACTAGCACAGATACGCAGTATTTT. Protein product: CATSDQGGTSTDTQYF.

Many counts were recorded for this clonotype. V usage is TRBV28 and J usage is TRBJ2-7; tentatively, D is TRBD2 (7 bases). Trimming shortened V by 4 bases and J by 2 bases, and 24 bases separated the two germline ends. The germline gives CDR1 MDHEN, CDR2 SYDVKM. CDR3 length equals 18 residues. CDR3: CASSSLGGGGDPPYEQYF. CDR3 nucleotides: TGTGCCAGCAGTTCATTAGGGGGGGGTGGGGACCCTCCCTACGAGCAGTACTTC.

This clonotype was counted ten times or more. The chain carries TRBV5-1 and TRBJ1-5; TRBD1 matches 8 bases. Germline lookup yields CDR1 SGHRS and CDR2 YFSETQ. Losses at the gene ends were 5 bases for V and 7 bases for J; bases not matched to a gene: 8. The length of the CDR3 is 14 residues. CDR3 DNA sequence: TGCGCCAGCAGGCCAGGGGGCGGAGACCAGCCCCAGCATTTT. The encoded protein is CASRPGGGDQPQHF.

In this sample, this clonotype turned up many times. V is TRBV5-1 and J is TRBJ2-1; 10 bases align to TRBD1. This CDR3 region has 16 residues. V lost 1 base, J lost 7 bases, and 8 bases stayed unmatched. Germline-derived CDR1 and CDR2 are SGHRS and YFSETQ. The CDR3, as DNA: TGCGCCAGCAGCTTGAACCCGGGACAGGGGAATAATGAGCAGTTCTTC. Its translation: CASSLNPGQGNNEQFF.

Comments on this clonotype: A read error may explain this, as a much larger clone is one base away. V gene TRBV30 combines with J gene TRBJ2-7; D is uncertain. Germline V lookup: CDR1 GTSNPN, CDR2 SVGIG (reference sequence). The germline V and J ends were trimmed by 4 bases and 3 bases, with 10 bases remaining between them. CDR3 size: 12 residues. The CDR3 spells CAWIDFHYEQYF. The CDR3 nucleotides read TGTGCCTGGATTGATTTCCACTACGAGCAGTACTTC. Full variable domain (remainder filled in from reference TRBV30 and TRBJ2-7): SQTIHQWPATLVQPVGSPLSLECTVEGTSNPNLYWYRQAAGRGLQLLFYSVGIGQISSEVPQNLSASRPQDRQFILSSKKLLLSDSGFYLCAWIDFHYEQYFGPGTRLTVT.

This clonotype appeared many times. The rearrangement joins TRBV27 to TRBJ1-2, with 8 bases identical to TRBD1. This CDR3 contains 15 residues. Germline V gives CDR1 MNHEY, CDR2 SMNVEV (reference sequence). The V gene end was trimmed by 3 bases and the J gene end by 6 bases; junction bases not matched to a gene: 9. CDR3 in DNA: TGTGCCAGCAGTTTTGTGGGACAGGAAAACGATGGCTACACCTTC. It encodes CASSFVGQENDGYTF.

In its sample, this clonotype was seen many times. This chain uses TRBV10-3 with TRBJ2-7; D not certain. V lost 4 bases and J lost 2, with 6 bases in between. The CDR3 is 12 amino acids. CDR1 and CDR2 (germline): ENHRY, SYGVKD. The CDR3, as DNA: TGTGCCATCAGTGCCCCCCCCTACGAGCAGTACTTC. Amino acid sequence: CAISAPPYEQYF.

Comment on this clonotype: The missing conserved phenylalanine or tryptophan at the end of this CDR3 makes a read error likely. V usage is TRBV5-1 and J usage is TRBJ1-1, with D unresolved. Germline V gene sequence: CDR1 SGHRS, CDR2 YFSETQ. This CDR3 region has 13 residues. In DNA form, the CDR3 reads TGCGCCAGCAGATCAACCCGGTCCACTGAGGCTTTCTCT. The encoded protein is CASRSTRSTEAFS.

In regard to this clonotype: Given a much more abundant clone one base away, this may be a read error. The chain links TRBV20-1 to TRBJ1-2; D is unclear. V lost 3 bases, J lost 8 bases, and 16 bases lay in between. The length of the CDR3 is 13 residues. CDR1 and CDR2 (germline): DFQATT, SNEGSKA (reference sequence). The DNA for the CDR3 is TGCAGTGCTAGGATTGAGGAGGCGCTCGGCTACACCTTC. Its protein product is CSARIEEALGYTF.

There are many counts of this clonotype. The chain links TRBV5-1 to TRBJ2-2, with D tentatively TRBD1 (5 bases). This CDR3 has 14 amino acids. With 3 bases removed from V and 1 base from J, the gap between germline ends came to 7 bases. Germline V gene data show CDR1 as SGHRS and CDR2 as YFSETQ. The CDR3 is CASSSGQNTGELFF. CDR3 nucleotides: TGCGCCAGCAGCTCCGGACAGAACACCGGGGAGCTGTTTTTT.

Ten or more counts support this clonotype. The J gene is TRBJ2-1, the V gene TRBV5-6; TRBD2 agrees at 7 bases. CDR1 and CDR2 from the germline V gene are SGHDT and YYEEEE. With V trimmed by 3 bases and J by 5 bases, 2 bases remained unmatched. The CDR3 length is 13 residues. The CDR3 loop is CASSWGGHNEQFF. CDR3 coding DNA: TGTGCCAGCAGCTGGGGGGGACACAATGAGCAGTTCTTC.

The sample holds many counts of this clonotype. The chain employs TRBV7-2 and TRBJ2-7; D might be TRBD1 (6 bases). The V end lost 5 bases, the J end lost 7 bases, and 21 bases lay between the germline ends. The CDR3 is made up of 15 amino acids. Germline values: CDR1 SGHTA, CDR2 FQGNSA. Here the CDR3 DNA reads TGTGCCAGCAGCCAAACCGGGACACCACGGAGGGAGCAGTACTTC. Encoded protein: CASSQTGTPRREQYF.

Remarks on this clonotype: A much larger clone differs from this one at a single base, so this may be a read error. The V gene is TRBV6-2 or TRBV6-3, the J gene TRBJ2-1; perhaps TRBD2 as D (5 bases). Germline V gene data show CDR1 as MNHEY and CDR2 as SVGEGT. Trimming removed 0 bases at V and 8 bases at J, with 14 bases between. The CDR3 length is 15 residues. The CDR3 loop reads CASSYSWCEGHEQFF. For the CDR3, the DNA is TGTGCCAGCAGTTACTCGTGGTGTGAGGGCCATGAGCAGTTCTTC.

This clonotype was seen repeatedly, ten times or more. The chain has TRBV28 and TRBJ2-7, with a possible D match to TRBD1 (5 bases). The V gene lost 1 base and the J gene lost 0 bases, with 7 bases spanning the gap. The germline V gene has CDR1 MDHEN and CDR2 SYDVKM. The CDR3 totals 14 residues. The DNA of the CDR3 is TGTGCCAGCAGTTTATACAGGTCCTCCTACGAGCAGTACTTC. This translates into CASSLYRSSYEQYF.

This clonotype has at least ten counts. V usage is TRBV9 and J usage is TRBJ1-3; D is ambiguous. This CDR3 has 14 residues. Germline values: CDR1 SGDLS, CDR2 YYNGEE. With 3 bases removed from V and 4 bases from J, the gap between germline ends came to 11 bases. The CDR3 coding sequence is TGTGCCAGCAGCGGACCGGGTTTCGGAAACACCATATATTTT. This encodes CASSGPGFGNTIYF.

This clonotype appeared many times. This sequence joins TRBV20-1 and TRBJ2-1, with D possibly matching TRBD1 (6 bases). CDR3 length: 13 amino acids. V was pared by 3 bases and J by 7 bases, with 13 bases between. The germline CDR1 and CDR2 sequences are DFQATT and SNEGSKA (reference sequence). In DNA, the CDR3 is TGCAGTGCTAGCCGGGACAAAATAAATGAGCAGTTCTTC. It encodes CSASRDKINEQFF.

This clonotype occurred many times. The chain combines TRBV9 with TRBJ2-7; 8 positions match TRBD1. This CDR3 has 15 amino acids. Per the germline V gene, CDR1 is SGDLS and CDR2 is YYNGEE. V lost 0 bases and J lost 3; bases outside the gene matches: 5. Here the CDR3 DNA reads TGTGCCAGCAGCGTAGCAGGGGGCGAATACTACGAGCAGTACTTC. Translation gives CASSVAGGEYYEQYF.

This clonotype was recorded at least ten times. V and J are TRBV5-6 and TRBJ2-3; a possible D gene is TRBD1 (5 bases). Trimming removed 4 bases at V and 2 bases at J, with 11 bases between. This CDR3 is built from 14 residues. CDR1 is SGHDT and CDR2 is YYEEEE in the germline V gene. CDR3 nucleotides: TGTGCCAGCAGCCTGACAGTACTCACAGATACGCAGTATTTT. Residues: CASSLTVLTDTQYF.

In this sample, this clonotype turned up many times. The chain employs TRBV5-1 and TRBJ2-2; D might be TRBD2 (5 bases). Germline-derived CDR1 and CDR2 are SGHRS and YFSETQ. The CDR3 is 15 residues long. Trimming left V 0 bases short and J 7 bases short, with 13 bases between. The CDR3 loop is CASSLGGGVIGELFF. The CDR3 DNA is TGCGCCAGCAGCTTGGGTGGAGGTGTGATCGGGGAGCTGTTTTTT. The complete variable domain, with remaining parts taken from reference TRBV5-1 and TRBJ2-2, reads KAGVTQTPRYLIKTRGQQVTLSCSPISGHRSVSWYQQTPGQGLQFLFEYFSETQRNKGNFPGRFSGRQFSNSRSEMNVSTLELGDSALYLCASSLGGGVIGELFFGEGSRLTVL.

In this sample, this clonotype turned up many times. The chain employs TRBV6-2 or TRBV6-3 and TRBJ2-5; TRBD1 or TRBD2 may be the D gene (5 bases each). The CDR3 runs 15 residues. Trimming pared 6 bases from V and 5 bases from J, leaving 19 bases between. The V gene's germline CDR1 is MNHEY and CDR2 SVGEGT. This CDR3 is CASSRRDLPAETQYF. CDR3 nucleotide sequence: TGTGCCAGCAGCCGCCGGGACCTACCTGCGGAGACCCAGTACTTC.

In this sample, this clonotype turned up many times. V gene TRBV27 combines with J gene TRBJ1-5; 7 nucleotides align to TRBD1. Germline trimming cut 6 bases from V and 4 bases from J; bases unmatched to any gene: 6. This CDR3 contains 14 residues. Germline CDR1 reads MNHEY; CDR2 reads SMNVEV (reference sequence). The CDR3 nucleotides are TGTGCCAGCAGCGCGACAGGGATTAATCAGCCCCAGCATTTT. Translated: CASSATGINQPQHF.

This clonotype was counted at least ten times. The J gene is TRBJ2-3, the V gene TRBV7-2, with TRBD2 matching over 10 bases. Per germline, CDR1 SGHTA and CDR2 FQGNSA. This CDR3 region has 16 residues. The V gene end was trimmed by 1 base and the J gene end by 4 bases; junction bases not matched to a gene: 5. CDR3 sequence: CASSLVQRGGADTQYF. CDR3 in DNA: TGTGCCAGCAGCTTAGTACAGCGGGGGGGTGCAGATACGCAGTATTTT.

Many counts were recorded for this clonotype. The chain employs TRBV7-2 and TRBJ2-7, with 12 bases fitting TRBD1. This CDR3 is 16 amino acids long. Looked up from germline, CDR1 is SGHTA and CDR2 is FQGNSA. V was clipped by 3 bases and J by 4 bases; unmatched bases: 7. The DNA of the CDR3 is TGTGCCAGCAGCTTTAGACCGGGACAGGGGGCTTACGAGCAGTACTTC. This sequence encodes CASSFRPGQGAYEQYF.

This clonotype showed up many times. The rearrangement links TRBV6-5 to TRBJ1-6, with 8 positions matching TRBD1. Unmatched junction bases numbered 6, after V lost 5 bases and J lost 9 bases. The CDR3 is made up of 14 amino acids. Germline values: CDR1 MNHEY, CDR2 SVGAGI. CDR3 bases: TGTGCCAGCAGTCGAATGGACAGGGTTTCACCCCTCCACTTT. Encoded protein: CASSRMDRVSPLHF.

This clonotype has at least ten counts. V and J are TRBV12-3 or TRBV12-4 and TRBJ1-6; 8 bases match TRBD1. The CDR3 is made up of 14 amino acids. The V gene end was trimmed by 5 bases and the J gene end by 9 bases; junction bases not matched to a gene: 6. In nucleotides, the CDR3 is TGTGCCAGCAGTCCAGGACAGGGTGCTTCACCCCTCCACTTT. Its protein is CASSPGQGASPLHF.

At least ten counts were recorded for this clonotype. The rearrangement links TRBV5-1 to TRBJ2-7, with a possible D match to TRBD1 (7 bases). The CDR3 has 15 residues. Trimming took 5 bases from V and 2 from J, leaving 17 bases between them. CDR1 and CDR2 (germline): SGHRS, YFSETQ. In nucleotides, the CDR3 is TGCGCCAGCAGTGCTGGAGGGGGCAAGCCCTACGAGCAGTACTTC. It is translated as CASSAGGGKPYEQYF.